Only a few counts were recorded for the clone carrying this T cell receptor (beta chain). The target antigen is unknown. The sample belongs to a study of cytomegalovirus exposure and HLA in healthy donors. The PCR was carried out with 60 Vbeta primers and 13 Jbeta primers. Assay: immunoSEQ multiplex PCR; the TCRdb copy retains only in-frame clones and omits some. The top ten clones hold about 9.6% of a sample with over 150,000 clones, 80% of them seen once. Overall study results and limits: TCR beta V segments were, for the most part, productive about 90% or about 30% of the time in an earlier analysis. The dataset shows that most TCR sequences were rare, while some public TCRs occurred in many donors.

Specimen: PBMCs. The receptor was isolated from a man between 18 and 29 years old in good health and CMV-seropositive.

In nucleotides, the CDR3 is TGTGCCTGGGTCAAGGGGATGAGTACTGAAGCTTTCTTT. This codes for CAWVKGMSTEAFF. The rearrangement joins TRBV30 to TRBJ1-1, with TRBD1 as a possible D gene (5 bases). This CDR3 has 13 amino acids. The germline V gene has CDR1 GTSNPN and CDR2 SVGIG (reference sequence). Trimming removed 5 bases at V and 5 bases at J, with 15 bases between.